This is a list of T cell receptor beta chains from one sample in a study of T-cell reconstitution after alpha-beta-depleted transplantation in children. TCRdb re-called the PCR reads with MiXCR, one entry per CDR3 protein. The sample contains some 200,000 distinct CDR3 sequences, about 8.7% of which appear only once. Sequencing used PBMCs, mostly from graft donor cells, obtained 360 days after TCRalphabeta/CD19-depleted stem cell transplant. All receptors derive from a male patient aged 2 to 10 who had a stem cell transplant for acute myeloid leukemia, so the T cells may come from the graft donor. Both conserved end residues are part of each CDR3. D genes are given only for firm matches. Not every row has a clone size; where given, it reads once, few, many or a size class.

CDR3aa	CDR3nt	d_gene	abundance	v_gene	j_gene
CASSSPDRVNEQYF	TGTGCCAGCAGCTCCCCGGACAGGGTTAACGAGCAGTACTTC	TRBD1	NA	TRBV7-6	TRBJ2-7
CAICLLSNGQGKVYGYTF	TGTGCCATCTGTTTACTTTCTAATGGACAGGGGAAGGTCTATGGCTACACCTTC	TRBD1	NA	TRBV2	TRBJ1-2
CASSPGTGETEAFF	TGTGCCAGCAGCCCCGGGACAGGGGAGACTGAAGCTTTCTTT	TRBD1	many	TRBV7-9	TRBJ1-1
CASSLVYEQYF	TGTGCCAGCAGCTTAGTCTACGAGCAGTACTTC	NA	NA	TRBV7-2	TRBJ2-7
CASSLLGSVNTEAFF	TGCGCCAGCAGCTTATTGGGCAGCGTTAACACTGAAGCTTTCTTT	NA	NA	TRBV5-1	TRBJ1-1
CASSPDPWTQLAKNIQYF	TGTGCCAGCAGCCCCGACCCTTGGACTCAACTAGCCAAAAACATTCAGTACTTC	NA	NA	TRBV3-1	TRBJ2-4
CASSGGERGNEQFF	TGTGCCAGCAGTGGTGGAGAAAGGGGGAATGAGCAGTTCTTC	NA	NA	TRBV25-1	TRBJ2-1
CASSLGGGWNTEAFF	TGCGCCAGCAGCTTGGGGGGCGGCTGGAACACTGAAGCTTTCTTT	NA	many	TRBV5-1	TRBJ1-1
CASSGGITDTQYF	TGCGCCAGCAGCGGGGGGATCACAGATACGCAGTATTTT	NA	few	TRBV5-1	TRBJ2-3
CSARTSGNAKNIQYF	TGCAGTGCTAGGACTAGCGGGAATGCCAAAAACATTCAGTACTTC	TRBD2	few	TRBV20-1	TRBJ2-4
CSVEVRRGGLKETQYF	TGCAGCGTTGAAGTCAGGCGGGGGGGCTTAAAAGAGACCCAGTACTTC	TRBD2	few	TRBV29-1	TRBJ2-5
CSAPNGGSTDTQYF	TGCAGTGCTCCTAACGGGGGTAGCACAGATACGCAGTATTTT	NA	many	TRBV20-1	TRBJ2-3
CASSPRDLYGYTF	TGTGCCAGCAGTCCCCGGGACCTCTATGGCTACACCTTC	NA	NA	TRBV12-3/TRBV12-4	TRBJ1-2
CASSSTRMATGELFF	TGTGCCAGCAGCTCTACCAGGATGGCAACCGGGGAGCTGTTTTTT	NA	many	TRBV5-5	TRBJ2-2
CASSSMEWVEGEQFF	TGTGCCAGCAGCTCGATGGAATGGGTTGAGGGTGAGCAGTTCTTC	NA	NA	TRBV5-5	TRBJ2-1
CASSLELINEQFF	TGTGCCAGCAGCTTAGAGCTGATAAATGAGCAGTTCTTC	NA	many	TRBV7-6	TRBJ2-1
CASSLVAGQSQGVLHF	TGTGCCAGCAGCTTAGTCGCGGGACAGTCCCAGGGGGTACTCCACTTT	TRBD1	few	TRBV7-6	TRBJ1-6
CASSLVPQGTGELFF	TGTGCCAGCAGCTTAGTCCCACAGGGAACCGGGGAGCTGTTTTTT	NA	many	TRBV7-9	TRBJ2-2
CSAIQGLANEQFF	TGCAGTGCTATACAAGGACTAGCCAATGAGCAGTTCTTC	TRBD2	many	TRBV20-1	TRBJ2-1
CASSSRDDNEQFF	TGTGCCAGCAGTTCAAGGGATGACAATGAGCAGTTCTTC	NA	many	TRBV27	TRBJ2-1
CASSSNPGLENTGELFF	TGTGCCAGCAGCTCCAACCCGGGACTAGAGAACACCGGGGAGCTGTTTTTT	TRBD2	few	TRBV11-1	TRBJ2-2
CSVEVPLAGAYEQYF	TGCAGCGTTGAAGTGCCGTTAGCGGGAGCGTACGAGCAGTACTTC	TRBD2	NA	TRBV29-1	TRBJ2-7
CATSRDQAGTNTDTQYF	TGTGCCACCAGCAGAGACCAAGCGGGAACCAACACAGATACGCAGTATTTT	TRBD2	many	TRBV15	TRBJ2-3
CAISGPSGPYNEQFF	TGTGCCATCAGTGGGCCTAGCGGCCCCTACAATGAGCAGTTCTTC	TRBD2	many	TRBV10-3	TRBJ2-1
CSATGTTSTDTQYF	TGCAGTGCCACCGGGACAACTAGCACAGATACGCAGTATTTT	NA	few	TRBV20-1	TRBJ2-3
CASSFPRDSDYNSPLHF	TGTGCCAGCAGTTTCCCTCGGGACAGCGACTATAATTCACCCCTCCACTTT	TRBD1	NA	TRBV12-3/TRBV12-4	TRBJ1-6
CASSSFPGTGLGNTIYF	TGCGCCAGCAGCTCCTTTCCCGGGACAGGGCTTGGAAACACCATATATTTT	TRBD1	few	TRBV5-1	TRBJ1-3
CASSRGQGHTDTQYF	TGCGCCAGCAGCCGAGGACAGGGGCACACAGATACGCAGTATTTT	TRBD1	few	TRBV5-1	TRBJ2-3
CASSLPQGGVDEQYF	TGTGCCAGCAGTCTACCCCAGGGGGGTGTGGACGAGCAGTACTTC	NA	many	TRBV12-3/TRBV12-4	TRBJ2-7
CASCFRTSGRVGAVHEQFF	TGTGCCAGCTGTTTCAGGACTAGCGGGAGGGTGGGTGCGGTTCATGAGCAGTTCTTC	TRBD2	NA	TRBV24-1	TRBJ2-1
CASSQGTSGSRGANVLTF	TGCGCCAGCAGCCAAGGGACTAGCGGGAGTCGTGGGGCCAACGTCCTGACTTTC	TRBD2	NA	TRBV4-3	TRBJ2-6
CASKDRDTAGKLFF	TGCGCCAGCAAAGACCGGGACACCGCGGGAAAACTGTTTTTT	NA	few	TRBV5-1	TRBJ1-4
CASSQDSKETQYF	TGTGCCAGCAGCCAAGACAGCAAAGAGACCCAGTACTTC	NA	many	TRBV3-1	TRBJ2-5
CSTREGGNNYGYTF	TGCAGTACTAGGGAAGGGGGGAATAACTATGGCTACACCTTC	NA	few	TRBV20-1	TRBJ1-2
CASSLGQGFEKLFF	TGTGCCAGCAGCTTAGGACAGGGATTCGAAAAACTGTTTTTT	NA	many	TRBV13	TRBJ1-4
CSARDPAARTQYF	TGCAGTGCTAGAGACCCGGCCGCCCGTACGCAGTATTTT	NA	many	TRBV20-1	TRBJ2-3
CASTGTAGRNYGYTF	TGTGCCAGCACCGGGACCGCAGGCCGTAACTATGGCTACACCTTC	NA	NA	TRBV7-2	TRBJ1-2
CASSFGRRWEQYF	TGTGCCAGCAGTTTTGGAAGGAGGTGGGAGCAGTACTTC	NA	NA	TRBV12-3/TRBV12-4	TRBJ2-7
CASRLTSFQETQYF	TGCGCCAGCAGACTGACATCGTTCCAAGAGACCCAGTACTTC	NA	many	TRBV5-1	TRBJ2-5
CASSLLTLSSTDTQYF	TGCGCCAGCAGCCTCCTCACCCTTTCTAGCACAGATACGCAGTATTTT	NA	few	TRBV4-1	TRBJ2-3
CSVSPGTGGTGELFF	TGCAGCGTCTCACCCGGGACAGGGGGCACCGGGGAGCTGTTTTTT	TRBD1	many	TRBV29-1	TRBJ2-2
CASSYSRTDDSMNTEAFF	TGTGCCAGCAGTTACTCTCGGACAGACGATAGCATGAACACTGAAGCTTTCTTT	NA	NA	TRBV6-5	TRBJ1-1
CASTRLVGYEQYF	TGTGCCAGCACCCGACTAGTTGGCTACGAGCAGTACTTC	NA	many	TRBV7-6	TRBJ2-7
CSARGWTVNTEAFF	TGCAGTGCTAGAGGTTGGACAGTGAACACTGAAGCTTTCTTT	NA	many	TRBV20-1	TRBJ1-1
CATSDPTGTDTQYF	TGTGCCACCAGTGACCCGACAGGGACGGATACGCAGTATTTT	TRBD1	many	TRBV24-1	TRBJ2-3